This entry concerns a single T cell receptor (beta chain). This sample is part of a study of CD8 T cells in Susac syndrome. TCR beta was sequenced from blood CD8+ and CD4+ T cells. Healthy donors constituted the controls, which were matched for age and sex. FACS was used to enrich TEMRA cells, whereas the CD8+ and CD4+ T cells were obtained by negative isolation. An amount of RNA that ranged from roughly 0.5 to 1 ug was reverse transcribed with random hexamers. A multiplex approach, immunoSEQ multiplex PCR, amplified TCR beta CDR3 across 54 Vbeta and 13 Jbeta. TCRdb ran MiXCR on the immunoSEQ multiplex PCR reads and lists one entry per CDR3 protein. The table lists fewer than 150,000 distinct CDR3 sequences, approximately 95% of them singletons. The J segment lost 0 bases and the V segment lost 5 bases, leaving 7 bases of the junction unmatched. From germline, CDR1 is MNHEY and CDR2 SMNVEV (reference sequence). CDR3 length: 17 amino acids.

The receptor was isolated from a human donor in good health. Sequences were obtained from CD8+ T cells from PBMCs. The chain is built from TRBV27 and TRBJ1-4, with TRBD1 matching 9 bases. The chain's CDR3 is CASSPGTGRATNEKLFF. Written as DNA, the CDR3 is TGTGCCAGCAGTCCAGGGACAGGGCGAGCAACTAATGAAAAACTGTTTTTT.